The 28 T cell receptor beta chains below come from one sample, sequenced in a study of blood T cell repertoires in COVID-19. TCRdb's copy holds only in-frame clones and misses some; the assay was immunoSEQ multiplex PCR. The sample has some 100,000 clones; approximately 90% are singletons. Material: peripheral blood. Every receptor here comes from a middle-aged man with active COVID-19.

The chain carries TRBV27 and TRBJ1-6; no clear D. V was clipped by 4 bases and J by 5 bases, with 3 bases between them. The germline CDR1 and CDR2 sequences are MNHEY and SMNVEV (reference sequence). The CDR3 contains 12 residues. The CDR3 here is CASSSNNSPLHF. CDR3 DNA: TGTGCCAGCAGTTCCAATAATTCACCCCTCCACTTT.

The chain carries TRBV7-8 and TRBJ2-1; possibly TRBD2 for D (6 bases). Germline loops: CDR1 SGHVS, CDR2 FQNEAQ. This CDR3 comprises 15 residues. V was shortened by 0 bases and J by 0 bases, with 6 bases between the two germline ends. The CDR3 sequence: CASSLAGSSYNEQFF. CDR3 DNA: TGTGCCAGCAGCTTAGCCGGGAGCTCCTACAATGAGCAGTTCTTC.

The chain employs TRBV14 and TRBJ2-3; tentative D call: TRBD2 (5 bases). The CDR3 has 19 residues. Trimming removed 0 bases at V and 4 bases at J, with 23 bases between. CDR1 and CDR2 from the germline V gene are SGHDN and FVKESK. CDR3 protein: CASSQDDALDWLESDTQYF. The CDR3 DNA sequence: TGTGCCAGCAGCCAAGACGACGCCCTGGACTGGTTGGAATCAGATACGCAGTATTTT.

Only one count was recorded for this clone. The chain recombines TRBV4-1 with TRBJ2-7, with a possible D match to TRBD2 (6 bases). CDR3 length: 14 residues. Germline assignment: CDR1 MGHRA and CDR2 YSYEKL. V was cut by 4 bases and J by 4 bases, with 14 bases left in between. The CDR3 nucleotides are TGCGCCAGCAGCCCCCAAGATGGGGGGTACGAGCAGTACTTC. It translates to CASSPQDGGYEQYF.

This chain links TRBV19 with TRBJ1-1, with TRBD1 matching 8 bases. This CDR3 contains 12 residues. CDR1 LNHDA and CDR2 SQIVND come from the germline V gene (reference sequence). Trimming removed 10 bases from V and 11 bases from J; junction bases left unmatched: 12. The CDR3 sequence is CAIEDRAGGAFF. Here the CDR3 DNA reads TGTGCCATAGAGGACAGGGCTGGGGGTGCTTTCTTT.

The sample holds one count of this clone. The V gene is TRBV5-4, the J gene TRBJ1-1; D is perhaps TRBD1 (5 bases). Trimming shortened V by 4 bases and J by 1 base, and 11 bases separated the two germline ends. CDR1 is SGHNT, CDR2 YYREEE, per germline (reference sequence). This CDR3 has 14 residues. The CDR3 region has the DNA TGTGCCAGCAGCCCCCAGGGAGGGAACACTGAAGCTTTCTTT. Protein: CASSPQGGNTEAFF.

J is TRBJ2-3 and V is TRBV10-3; TRBD2 aligns across 13 bases. The ends lost 4 bases at V and 4 bases at J; junction bases unmatched: 5. The CDR3 spans 16 residues. CDR1 and CDR2 from the germline V gene are ENHRY and SYGVKD. CDR3 nucleotides: TGTGCCATCAGTGCGCGGACTAGCGGGGGTCCAGATACGCAGTATTTT. As protein: CAISARTSGGPDTQYF.

This sequence joins TRBV6-1 and TRBJ1-5; D is uncertain. This CDR3 comprises 11 residues. CDR1 is MNHNS and CDR2 is SASEGT in the germline V gene. V was pared by 1 base and J by 10 bases, with 5 bases between. The CDR3 protein is CASSEGPPQHF. The CDR3 DNA sequence: TGTGCCAGCAGTGAAGGGCCCCCCCAGCATTTT.

The rearrangement uses TRBV6-5 and TRBJ1-6, with 8 bases fitting TRBD1. CDR1 is MNHEY, CDR2 SVGAGI, per germline. V lost 1 base to trimming and J lost 10 bases; unmatched junction nucleotides: 3. This CDR3 region has 14 residues. The CDR3 DNA reads TGTGCCAGCAGTTACTTACAGGGGGGCTCACCCCTCCACTTT. Amino acids: CASSYLQGGSPLHF.

The chain has TRBV3-1 (or the pseudogene TRBV3-2) and TRBJ2-2, with D perhaps matching TRBD2 (6 bases). The germline CDR1 and CDR2 sequences are LGHDT and YNNKEL (reference sequence). There are 17 residues in the CDR3. V was clipped by 2 bases and J by 4 bases, with 17 bases between them. DNA of the CDR3: TGTGCCAGCAGCCAACCCGGACGGGGAGGTGGCACCGGGGAGCTGTTTTTT. As protein: CASSQPGRGGGTGELFF.

The CDR3 sequence is CASSQQPSRSGNTIYF. For the CDR3, the DNA is TGTGCCAGCTCTCAACAGCCTTCCCGCTCTGGAAACACCATATATTTT. V gene TRBV18 combines with J gene TRBJ1-3; D gene ambiguous. The CDR3 is 16 amino acids. The germline V gene has CDR1 KGHSH and CDR2 LQKENI. V shed 6 bases and J shed 0 bases, with 15 bases lying between them.

In DNA form, the CDR3 reads TGTGCCAGCAGCTTAGGGGGGGACCTAAACATTCAGTACTTC. Translation: CASSLGGDLNIQYF. This chain connects TRBV11-3 to TRBJ2-4; a possible D gene is TRBD2 (6 bases). The germline CDR1 and CDR2 sequences are SGHNT and YENEEA. The CDR3 totals 14 residues. V lost 1 base, J lost 6 bases, and 10 bases lay in between. Full variable domain (outside the CDR3, taken from reference TRBV11-3 and TRBJ2-4): EAGVVQSPRYKIIEKKQPVAFWCNPISGHNTLYWYLQNLGQGPELLIRYENEEAVDDSQLPKDRFSAERLKGVDSTLKIQPAELGDSAVYLCASSLGGDLNIQYFGAGTRLSVL.

The V gene is TRBV7-9, the J gene TRBJ1-2; TRBD1 matches at 11 bases. There are 11 residues in the CDR3. From germline, CDR1 is SEHNR and CDR2 FQNEAQ (reference sequence). With V trimmed by 10 bases and J by 13 bases, 8 bases remained unmatched. The CDR3 nucleotides are TGTGCCACTCGGACAGGGGGCACCTCCACCTTC. Protein sequence: CATRTGGTSTF.

This chain joins TRBV3-1 (or the pseudogene TRBV3-2) and TRBJ1-2, with TRBD1 matching over 8 bases. The CDR3 is made up of 16 amino acids. The trim removed 0 bases at V and 8 bases at J, leaving 11 bases unmatched. Germline CDR1 is LGHDT and CDR2 is YNNKEL (reference sequence). In nucleotides, the CDR3 is TGTGCCAGCAGCCAAGAAGCCGTCAGGGGGCGGTCGGGCTACACCTTC. Its protein product is CASSQEAVRGRSGYTF.

V is TRBV6-1 and J is TRBJ1-1; D ambiguous. The CDR3 runs to 14 residues. Deletions cut 2 bases from V and 1 base from J, with 8 bases between. Germline V lookup: CDR1 MNHNS, CDR2 SASEGT. CDR3 sequence: CASSEQAQNTEAFF. DNA of the CDR3: TGTGCCAGCAGTGAACAGGCCCAGAACACTGAAGCTTTCTTT.

This sequence joins TRBV19 and TRBJ2-2; unclear D gene. V lost 3 bases and J lost 5, with 7 bases in between. CDR1 and CDR2 from the germline V gene are LNHDA and SQIVND (reference sequence). This CDR3 is 13 amino acids long. The CDR3: CASSILGTGELFF. CDR3 coding DNA: TGTGCCAGTAGTATTCTCGGGACCGGGGAGCTGTTTTTT.

J is TRBJ1-6 and V is TRBV27, with D perhaps TRBD1 (6 bases). The CDR3 covers 14 residues. V lost 3 bases to trimming and J lost 10 bases, with 13 bases between them. CDR1 MNHEY and CDR2 SMNVEV come from the germline V gene (reference sequence). The CDR3 reads CASSFYRAQSPLHF. The CDR3 DNA sequence: TGTGCCAGCAGTTTCTACAGGGCGCAATCACCCCTCCACTTT.

The chain is built from TRBV24-1 and TRBJ2-5; TRBD2 aligns across 9 bases. Germline V CDR1 and CDR2: KGHDR, SFDVKD. This CDR3 has 14 amino acids. V was clipped by 6 bases and J by 5 bases; unmatched bases: 6. CDR3 in amino acids: CATSSGLAYETQYF. In DNA, the CDR3 is TGTGCCACCAGTTCCGGACTAGCGTATGAGACCCAGTACTTC.

The chain couples TRBV18 to TRBJ2-5; 8 positions agree with TRBD2. CDR1 and CDR2 (germline): KGHSH, LQKENI. The CDR3 consists of 17 residues. V dropped 2 bases and J dropped 3; count of bases not matched to a gene: 11. Here the CDR3 reads CASSPIQGTRGKETQYF. CDR3 DNA: TGTGCCAGCTCACCAATCCAGGGGACTAGGGGTAAAGAGACCCAGTACTTC.

V is TRBV6-2 or TRBV6-3 and J is TRBJ1-2; 7 nucleotides line up with TRBD1. V shed 5 bases and J 8 bases; nucleotides not matched to a gene: 5. The V gene's germline CDR1 is MNHEY and CDR2 SVGEGT. This CDR3 is 12 amino acids long. For the CDR3, the DNA is TGTGCCAGCAGTACGGGACAGTGGGGCTACACCTTC. Its translation: CASSTGQWGYTF.

The chain employs TRBV6-2 or TRBV6-3 and TRBJ2-2; no definite D call. The germline CDR1 and CDR2 sequences are MNHEY and SVGEGT. This CDR3 is 13 amino acids long. V lost 0 bases and J 5 bases, leaving 4 bases between the germline ends. CDR3 DNA sequence: TGTGCCAGCAGTTACTCCCCAACCGGGGAGCTGTTTTTT. Translating gives CASSYSPTGELFF.

V gene TRBV24-1 combines with J gene TRBJ2-1; the match to TRBD2 covers 8 bases. CDR1 and CDR2 (germline): KGHDR, SFDVKD. The V gene end was trimmed by 0 bases and the J gene end by 4 bases; junction bases not matched to a gene: 1. This CDR3 is built from 15 residues. CDR3 residues: CATSDLSGRYNEQFF. The CDR3, as DNA: TGTGCCACCAGTGATTTGAGCGGGAGATACAATGAGCAGTTCTTC.

V gene TRBV3-1 (or the pseudogene TRBV3-2) combines with J gene TRBJ1-1; D perhaps matches TRBD1 (5 bases). Looked up from germline, CDR1 is LGHDT and CDR2 is YNNKEL (reference sequence). The CDR3 extends over 14 amino acids. V dropped 1 base and J dropped 6 bases, with 12 bases sitting between them. In DNA, the CDR3 is TGTGCCAGCAGCCAAGGAACAGGAACGGCTGAAGCTTTCTTT. It specifies CASSQGTGTAEAFF.

The chain joins TRBV21-1 to TRBJ2-5; the D segment call TRBD1 is taken from the table without a DNA check. TRBV21-1 is given as a pseudogene. CDR3 length: 17 residues. CDR3 bases: TGTGCCAGCAGAAACAGGGGTGAGGCCCCCCCGAAGGAGACCCAGTACTTC. It codes for CASRNRGEAPPKETQYF.

The chain combines TRBV2 with TRBJ2-7; D is unclear. Germline V gene lookup returns CDR1 SNHLY and CDR2 FYNNEI. The V and J ends lost 6 bases and 2 bases respectively, with 8 bases between them. This CDR3 is 12 amino acids long. In DNA, the CDR3 is TGTGCCAGCAGCCTTGCGGCCTACGAGCAGTACGTC. This gives the protein CASSLAAYEQYV.

The chain is built from TRBV5-8 and TRBJ2-3, with TRBD2 as a possible D gene (6 bases). With 4 bases removed from V and 1 base from J, the gap between germline ends came to 19 bases. The CDR3 totals 17 residues. The germline V gene encodes CDR1 SGHTS and CDR2 YDEGEE. CDR3 loop: CASSPKVASVGTDTQYF. Here the CDR3 DNA reads TGTGCCAGCAGCCCCAAGGTTGCTAGCGTGGGCACAGATACGCAGTATTTT.

The chain combines TRBV11-2 with TRBJ2-3; a possible D gene is TRBD1 (6 bases). Germline-derived CDR1 and CDR2 are SGHAT and FQNNGV. The CDR3 consists of 16 residues. V lost 5 bases and J lost 1, with 16 bases in between. CDR3 nucleotide sequence: TGTGCCAGCAGCCGCACCAGAGGGGGACGCACAGATACGCAGTATTTT. Translating it yields CASSRTRGGRTDTQYF.

V gene TRBV5-1 combines with J gene TRBJ2-1; 12 nucleotides agree with TRBD2. Germline V gives CDR1 SGHRS, CDR2 YFSETQ. Losses at the gene ends were 1 base for V and 7 bases for J; bases not matched to a gene: 12. The CDR3 has 18 amino acids. The CDR3 sequence is CASSLYLAGGPFSNEQFF. Here the CDR3 DNA reads TGCGCCAGCAGCTTGTATCTAGCGGGAGGGCCTTTTAGTAATGAGCAGTTCTTC.